This is a list of T cell receptor beta chains from one sample in a study of cytomegalovirus exposure and HLA in healthy donors. Profiled with immunoSEQ multiplex PCR; TCRdb holds only in-frame clones, not every one. In the table there are some 110,000 clones, around 78% of which are singletons. Sequences were obtained from PBMCs. The origin of the receptors is a man aged 35 to 55 in good health and CMV-seronegative. Both conserved end residues are part of each CDR3. A D gene is named only where the DNA matches it firmly. Clone size is not always given. Where it is, it says once, few, many or a class for expanded clones.

>13|TRBJ1-1|TRBV6-1|NA|TRBD1
TGTGCCATCAGGACAGGGAAGAACACTGAAGCTTTCTTT
CAIRTGKNTEAFF
>15|TRBJ1-2|TRBV5-6|NA|NA
TGTGCCAGCAGCTCGAGATTACAGGAAAAATATGGCTACACCTTC
CASSSRLQEKYGYTF
>18|TRBJ1-2|TRBV9|NA|NA
TGTGCCAGCAGCGTAGGACCGTTGCAGGAAGGCCAAATTCGCGGCTACACCTTC
CASSVGPLQEGQIRGYTF
>13|TRBJ1-1|TRBV7-8|NA|NA
TGTGCCAGCCTGGATCCGGGGAACACTGAAGCTTTCTTT
CASLDPGNTEAFF
>11|TRBJ1-1|TRBV25-1|NA|NA
TGTGCCAGCAGCTATGGCACTGAAGCTTTCTTT
CASSYGTEAFF
>12|TRBJ1-5|TRBV27|NA|NA
TGTGCCAGCAGTTTAATCGGGGAGCCCCAGCATTTT
CASSLIGEPQHF
>15|TRBJ2-5|TRBV6-1|NA|NA
TGTGCCAGCAGTGAAGCGATAGGCGGCCAAGAGACCCAGTACTTC
CASSEAIGGQETQYF
>17|TRBJ2-3|TRBV7-3|NA|TRBD2
TGTGCCAGCAGCTTGGGACTAGCGGGGGGGCTCCGAGATACGCAGTATTTT
CASSLGLAGGLRDTQYF
>14|TRBJ2-2|TRBV7-6|NA|NA
TGTGCCAGCAGCCGGGATTGGTACACCGGGGAGCTGTTTTTT
CASSRDWYTGELFF
>15|TRBJ1-5|TRBV6-1|NA|NA
TGTGCCAGCAGTGACGTCACAGGGATGAATCAGCCCCAGCATTTT
CASSDVTGMNQPQHF
>13|TRBJ2-7|TRBV28|NA|NA
TGTGCCAGCAGTTTATATGCGGGGTACGAGCAGTACTTC
CASSLYAGYEQYF
>13|TRBJ1-1|TRBV6-5|NA|NA
TGTGCCAGCAGTTTGGACACGAACACTGAAGCTTTCTTT
CASSLDTNTEAFF
>14|TRBJ1-1|TRBV7-3|NA|NA
TGTGCCAGCAGCCCTGACATCGCGGGCACTGAAGCTTTCTTT
CASSPDIAGTEAFF
>11|TRBJ2-4|TRBV9|NA|NA
TGTGCCAGCAGCGCTGAGGACATTCAGTACTTC
CASSAEDIQYF
>13|TRBJ1-6|TRBV7-9|once|NA
TGTGCCAGCAGGAACATGTTGGATTCACCCCTCCACTTT
CASRNMLDSPLHF
>14|TRBJ1-1|TRBV5-1|NA|NA
TGCGCCAGCAGCTTTGTCCCGACGGGCACTGAAGCTTTCTTT
CASSFVPTGTEAFF
>14|TRBJ2-7|TRBV27|once|TRBD1
TGTGCCAGCAGACGGGACAGGGGGCCCTACGAGCAGTACTTC
CASRRDRGPYEQYF
>13|TRBJ1-2|TRBV5-1|NA|NA
TGCGCCAGCAGCTTCTATGGGGCTGAGGGCTACACCTTC
CASSFYGAEGYTF
>13|TRBJ2-2|TRBV6-1|NA|NA
TGTGCCAGCGTCGGCCCAGGCACCGGGGAGCTGTTTTTT
CASVGPGTGELFF
>15|TRBJ1-4|TRBV5-4|NA|TRBD1
TGTGCCAGCAGCTTGGGACAGGGGCGGAATGAAAAACTGTTTTTT
CASSLGQGRNEKLFF
>15|TRBJ2-1|TRBV18|NA|TRBD1
TGTGCCAGCTCACCAGGACAGGGGGCTGTCAATGAGCAGTTCTTC
CASSPGQGAVNEQFF
>14|TRBJ2-7|TRBV11-2|NA|NA
TGTGCCAGCAGTTTCAGGGGAGAGACAGACGAGCAGTACTTC
CASSFRGETDEQYF
>17|TRBJ2-5|TRBV5-1|NA|TRBD2
TGCGCCAGCAGCTTGGGGCTAGCGGGAAGGGGTCAAGAGACCCAGTACTTC
CASSLGLAGRGQETQYF
>15|TRBJ1-4|TRBV5-6|NA|NA
TGTGCCAGCAGCGGGACACGCAAGGGGTATGAAAAACTGTTTTTT
CASSGTRKGYEKLFF
>16|TRBJ2-3|TRBV7-9|NA|TRBD2
TGTGCCAGCAGCTTAGCGCTAGCGGGGGGCACAGATACGCAGTATTTT
CASSLALAGGTDTQYF
>15|TRBJ1-4|TRBV25-1|few|TRBD1
TGTGCCAGCAGTTTGTCGGACAGGGAGGTGGAAAAACTGTTTTTT
CASSLSDREVEKLFF
>21|TRBJ2-2|TRBV14|NA|TRBD2
TGTGCCAGCAGCCAAGTATCAAGTCGGGGAGGGCATTTTTCTTGCACCGGGGAGCTGTTTTTT
CASSQVSSRGGHFSCTGELFF
>18|TRBJ2-3|TRBV7-9|NA|TRBD2
TGTTCCAGCAGCACCCCGGGACTAGCGGGGGGGCCCACAGATACGCAGTATTTT
CSSSTPGLAGGPTDTQYF
>16|TRBJ1-4|TRBV18|once|NA
TGTGCCAGCTCACCACGGACGGAGGCAACTAATGAAAAACTGTTTTTT
CASSPRTEATNEKLFF
>15|TRBJ1-2|TRBV5-4|NA|NA
TGTGCCAGCAGCTTGGGACCGCCGACTCAAGGTGGCTACACCTTC
CASSLGPPTQGGYTF
>12|TRBJ2-7|TRBV9|NA|NA
TGTGCCAGCAGCGCGGACTCCTACGAGCAGTACTTC
CASSADSYEQYF
>12|TRBJ2-2|TRBV11-1|NA|NA
TGTGCCAGCAGCCACGCCGGGGGGGAGCTGTTTTTT
CASSHAGGELFF
>16|TRBJ2-3|TRBV2|NA|NA
TGTGCCAGCAGTGAAGCGGGGCGCGCTAGCACAGATACGCAGTATTTT
CASSEAGRASTDTQYF
>15|TRBJ1-2|TRBV9|NA|NA
TGTGCCAGCAGCGCATATAACAGGGTAGCGTATGGCTACACCTTC
CASSAYNRVAYGYTF
>15|TRBJ2-7|TRBV7-8|once|NA
TGTGCCAGCACCCGAGACGGCAGAGGGACCTACGAGCAGTACTTC
CASTRDGRGTYEQYF
>12|TRBJ1-6|TRBV4-1|NA|NA
TGCGCCAGCGGGCGATTCAATTCACCCCTCCACTTT
CASGRFNSPLHF
>14|TRBJ2-1|TRBV5-6|once|NA
TGTGCCAGCAGCCCGCGGACAGTCCTTAATGAGCAGTTCTTC
CASSPRTVLNEQFF
>16|TRBJ1-6|TRBV11-2|few|NA
TGTGCCAGCAGCTTATCTGGTAGCTCCTATAATTCACCCCTCCACTTT
CASSLSGSSYNSPLHF
>12|TRBJ1-1|TRBV30|NA|NA
TGTGCCTGGAGTCCCGAGAGGGCTGAAGCTTTCTTT
CAWSPERAEAFF
>13|TRBJ2-5|TRBV7-9|NA|NA
TGTGCCAGCAGCTTAGCAGAAGCGTGGCCCAGGGACTTC
CASSLAEAWPRDF
>16|TRBJ2-1|TRBV27|NA|NA
TGTGCCAGCAGTTTATCTTCCGGGACACGTTACAATGAGCAGTTCTTC
CASSLSSGTRYNEQFF
>16|TRBJ2-3|TRBV9|NA|TRBD2
TGTGCCAGCAGCGTAGGGACTAGCGGACCCACAGATACGCAGTATTTT
CASSVGTSGPTDTQYF
>17|TRBJ2-2|TRBV19|NA|NA
TGTGCCGGAGCAGTAGACTCTCGTAAGGGAAACACCGGGGAGCTGCTTTTT
CAGAVDSRKGNTGELLF
>16|TRBJ1-3|TRBV5-1|NA|NA
TGCGCCAGCAGCTTGGAATTCCAGGCAGCTGGAAACACCATATATTTT
CASSLEFQAAGNTIYF
>14|TRBJ1-3|TRBV25-1|NA|NA
TGTGCCAGCAGTGAAATCTACTCTGGAAACACCATATATTTT
CASSEIYSGNTIYF
>16|TRBJ2-1|TRBV9|once|NA
TGTGCCAGCAGCGTAGAGGGGCCTTGGGCGTTTAATGAGCAGTTCTTC
CASSVEGPWAFNEQFF
>13|TRBJ1-2|TRBV7-9|NA|TRBD1
TGTGCCAGCAGCTTAGAAGGGACAGTGAGCTACACCTTC
CASSLEGTVSYTF
>13|TRBJ2-7|TRBV9|NA|NA
TGTGCCAGCAGCGGGGGCACCTCCTACGAGCAGTACTTC
CASSGGTSYEQYF
>14|TRBJ2-1|TRBV7-3|few|NA
TGTGCCAGCAGCTCGCAGGGCACTTACAATGAGCAGTTCTTC
CASSSQGTYNEQFF
>15|TRBJ1-5|TRBV4-2|NA|NA
TGTGCCAGCAGCCAAGATCGGACAGACAATCAGCCCCAGCATTTT
CASSQDRTDNQPQHF
>13|TRBJ1-2|TRBV7-2|NA|TRBD1
TGTGCCAGCAGCACCATTGGACAGGGTGACTACACCTTC
CASSTIGQGDYTF
>15|TRBJ1-1|TRBV7-8|NA|TRBD1
TGTGCCAGCAGCCCCCAGGGACAGGCGAACACTGAAGCTTTCTTT
CASSPQGQANTEAFF
>18|TRBJ2-2|TRBV19|few|TRBD1
TGTGCCAGTAGTATAGATCTCGTCGCGCAGGGGGCCACCGGGGAGCTGTTTTTT
CASSIDLVAQGATGELFF
>14|TRBJ1-2|TRBV11-2|many|TRBD1
TGTGCCAGCAGCTCCGAGGGGGCGCCCTATGGCTACACCTTC
CASSSEGAPYGYTF
>17|TRBJ2-1|TRBV4-3|NA|NA
TGCGCCAGCAGCCAAGAGAGGGGAGGGGGTGTCTTTAGTGAGCAGTTCTTC
CASSQERGGGVFSEQFF
>15|TRBJ2-6|TRBV12-5|NA|NA
TGTGCTAGTGGTTTGGGAAGGGTTGGGGCCAACGGCCTGACTTTC
CASGLGRVGANGLTF
>13|TRBJ1-2|TRBV19|NA|NA
TGTGCCAGTAGTATAATACAGGGTTCTGGCTACACCTTC
CASSIIQGSGYTF
>14|TRBJ1-1|TRBV5-1|NA|NA
TGCGCCAGCAGCTTGGAAAACAGAAACACTGAAGCTTTCTTT
CASSLENRNTEAFF
>11|TRBJ2-7|TRBV6-1|NA|NA
TGTGCCAGCAGTCCTCTCTACGAGCAGTACTTC
CASSPLYEQYF
>14|TRBJ1-5|TRBV9|NA|NA
TGTGCCAGCAGCCCCCTCCCCCAGGGCCAGCCCCAGCATTTT
CASSPLPQGQPQHF